Shown below are 15 T cell receptor beta chains from a single sample sequenced in a study of vaccination and CD4 T cells after COVID-19. Once obtained from cultured CD4+ T cells, the DNA was sequenced using the Oncomine TCR Beta short-read assay. TCRdb reprocessed the PCR reads with MiXCR, giving one entry per CDR3 protein. The table lists more than 10,000 distinct CDR3 sequences, around 52% of them singletons. For these receptors, no antigen is known. Specified treatment: roughly 10-day PBMC culture with coronavirus spike peptide pools or control peptides (ViraFEST assay). Sequenced material: CD4+ T cells from blood, cultured in vitro. The source is a human donor who had recovered from COVID-19.

This clonotype was found a few times. The J gene is TRBJ2-2, the V gene TRBV18, with D possibly matching TRBD2 (6 bases). The CDR3 consists of 17 residues. With 3 bases removed from V and 1 base from J, the gap between germline ends came to 15 bases. The germline V gene has CDR1 KGHSH and CDR2 LQKENI. The CDR3 DNA is TGTGCCAGCTCACCCCTCTTGACGGGAGTGAACACCGGGGAGCTGTTTTTT. It translates to CASSPLLTGVNTGELFF.

This clonotype has more than one count but fewer than ten. CDR3 residues: CSAPADIGNQPQHF. The CDR3 bases are TGCAGTGCTCCTGCGGACATAGGAAATCAGCCCCAGCATTTT. V is TRBV20-1 and J is TRBJ1-5, with D perhaps matching TRBD1 (5 bases). Per germline, CDR1 DFQATT and CDR2 SNEGSKA (reference sequence). This CDR3 comprises 14 residues. Trimming stripped 5 bases from V and 4 bases from J, with 15 bases between.

The chain has TRBV4-3 and TRBJ1-5; D gene unclear. V was cut by 0 bases and J by 4 bases, with 4 bases left in between. The CDR3 is 13 amino acids. The germline V gene encodes CDR1 LGHNA and CDR2 YSLEER. This CDR3 is CASSQDLNQPQHF. CDR3 in DNA: TGCGCCAGCAGCCAAGATCTGAATCAGCCCCAGCATTTT.

The gene calls are TRBV25-1 and TRBJ2-2; D not resolved. Between the trimmed V and J ends, which lost 3 bases and 5 bases, there was a span of 10 bases. CDR1 and CDR2 (germline): MGHDK, SYGVNS. There are 14 residues in the CDR3. CDR3 residues: CASSDVPETGELFF. The CDR3 nucleotides read TGTGCCAGCAGTGACGTTCCGGAGACCGGGGAGCTGTTTTTT.

The chain has TRBV20-1 and TRBJ2-7, with D possibly called TRBD1 or TRBD2 (5 bases each). The V and J ends lost 6 bases and 3 bases respectively, with 21 bases between them. CDR3 length equals 15 residues. From germline, CDR1 is DFQATT and CDR2 SNEGSKA (reference sequence). The CDR3 spells CSAGTSWGRNYEQYF. As DNA, the CDR3 is TGCAGTGCGGGGACGTCGTGGGGACGGAACTACGAGCAGTACTTC.

CDR3 loop: CASSISWVQGGSGANVLTF. CDR3 in DNA: TGTGCCAGTAGTATTAGTTGGGTACAGGGGGGCTCTGGGGCCAACGTCCTGACTTTC. The gene calls are TRBV19 and TRBJ2-6; 8 positions match TRBD1. V lost 3 bases to trimming and J lost 0 bases; unmatched junction nucleotides: 10. Germline V gives CDR1 LNHDA, CDR2 SQIVND (reference sequence). CDR3 size: 19 residues. Complete variable domain (other parts from reference TRBV19 and TRBJ2-6): DGGITQSPKYLFRKEGQNVTLSCEQNLNHDAMYWYRQDPGQGLRLIYYSQIVNDFQKGDIAEGYSVSREKKESFPLTVTSAQKNPTAFYLCASSISWVQGGSGANVLTFGAGSRLTVL.

The genes are TRBV20-1 and TRBJ2-2; no definite D call. Trimming pared 3 bases from V and 2 bases from J, leaving 7 bases between. This CDR3 comprises 13 residues. Looked up from germline, CDR1 is DFQATT and CDR2 is SNEGSKA (reference sequence). The DNA for the CDR3 is TGCAGTGCTAGGTTACTTAACACCGGGGAGCTGTTTTTT. As protein: CSARLLNTGELFF.

The chain is built from TRBV28 and TRBJ1-1, with 9 bases matching TRBD1. Looked up from germline, CDR1 is MDHEN and CDR2 is SYDVKM. The CDR3 has 13 amino acids. The V gene end was trimmed by 6 bases and the J gene end by 4 bases; junction bases not matched to a gene: 3. The DNA of the CDR3 is TGTGCCAGCAGACTGACAGGGGGCACTGAAGCTTTCTTT. Its translation is CASRLTGGTEAFF.

This clonotype was observed a single time. This rearrangement joins TRBV20-1 to TRBJ1-2, with D unresolved. Germline V CDR1 and CDR2: DFQATT, SNEGSKA (reference sequence). There are 16 residues in the CDR3. V was pared by 1 base and J by 4 bases, with 19 bases between. The CDR3 loop is CSARGWGGSVFYGYTF. Written as DNA, the CDR3 is TGCAGTGCTAGAGGTTGGGGAGGAAGTGTCTTCTATGGCTACACCTTC.

V gene TRBV27 combines with J gene TRBJ1-6; D might be TRBD1 (6 bases). Trimming removed 4 bases at V and 4 bases at J, with 11 bases between. The CDR3 is 15 amino acids. Germline V lookup: CDR1 MNHEY, CDR2 SMNVEV (reference sequence). The CDR3 bases are TGTGCCAGCAGTTCTCAGGGGCCGTATAATTCACCCCTCCACTTT. It translates to CASSSQGPYNSPLHF.

As for this clonotype: The junction departs from the called germline gene at one end, perhaps through a read error. The chain combines TRBV5-1 with TRBJ2-6; D is tentatively TRBD1 or TRBD2 (5 bases each). Germline V gene lookup returns CDR1 SGHRS and CDR2 YFSETQ. The CDR3 consists of 14 residues. CDR3 nucleotide sequence: TGCGCCACTGCTAGGGGTGCCGGGGTCAACGTCCTGACTTTC. Protein: CATARGAGVNVLTF.

The J gene is TRBJ2-7, the V gene TRBV7-9; 8 positions agree with TRBD1. V dropped 0 bases and J dropped 12; count of bases not matched to a gene: 10. Germline CDR1 and CDR2: SEHNR and FQNEAQ (reference sequence). This CDR3 comprises 14 residues. CDR3 protein: CASSLAGEAGGPYF. In DNA form, the CDR3 reads TGTGCCAGCAGCTTAGCGGGTGAGGCAGGGGGCCCGTACTTC.

A few counts support this clonotype. V and J are TRBV5-1 and TRBJ1-5; TRBD1 might be the D (6 bases). The V end lost 5 bases, the J end lost 4 bases, and 10 bases lay between the germline ends. The CDR3 sequence is 13 residues long. Germline loops: CDR1 SGHRS, CDR2 YFSETQ. The CDR3 DNA follows: TGCGCCAGCAGGAGGGGGGCTAATCAGCCCCAGCATTTT. The encoded protein is CASRRGANQPQHF.

This clonotype turned up a few times. The V and J genes are TRBV19 and TRBJ1-2; 8 bases line up with TRBD1. V was pared by 6 bases and J by 4 bases, with 10 bases of the junction left unmatched. The CDR3 length is 15 residues. Per germline, CDR1 LNHDA and CDR2 SQIVND (reference sequence). The CDR3 is CASRMRQGIAYGYTF. The CDR3 DNA is TGTGCCAGTAGGATGAGACAGGGGATAGCCTATGGCTACACCTTC.

The sample holds a few counts of this clonotype. The chain combines TRBV19 with TRBJ1-5; no reliable D call. Germline V gives CDR1 LNHDA, CDR2 SQIVND (reference sequence). CDR3 length: 15 amino acids. The ends were cut back, 7 bases at V and 0 bases at J, with 13 bases in the middle. The CDR3 nucleotides read TGTGCCAGTAACTTCGTCGGCAGTAGCAATCAGCCCCAGCATTTT. Translating gives CASNFVGSSNQPQHF. Combining the CDR3 with reference TRBV19 and TRBJ1-5 gives the whole variable domain DGGITQSPKYLFRKEGQNVTLSCEQNLNHDAMYWYRQDPGQGLRLIYYSQIVNDFQKGDIAEGYSVSREKKESFPLTVTSAQKNPTAFYLCASNFVGSSNQPQHFGDGTRLSIL.